This T cell receptor (beta chain) was retrieved from a study of blood T cell repertoires in COVID-19. The wider study: From the United States, Italy and Spain came samples of acute and convalescent COVID-19. PBMCs, B-cell-depleted T cells, or T cells provided the cDNA or gDNA that made up the material.

In the original processing: Reference gene primer amplification yielded estimated nucleated cell counts. The protocol was immunoSEQ multiplex PCR, while the TCRdb copy is restricted to in-frame clones and leaves out a portion. The V and J calls and clone size were taken over from that table, and D and trimming were inferred from the DNA. The sample shows around 130,000 clones, roughly four fifths of them seen only once. The clonotype comes from a human donor in a cohort sampled during active COVID-19. Specimen: peripheral blood.

CDR3: CASSVLTSGGAISYNEQFF. CDR3 bases: TGTGCCAGCAGCGTATTGACTAGCGGGGGGGCGATCTCCTACAATGAGCAGTTCTTC. The V call is TRBV11-2, the J call TRBJ2-1; 14 nucleotides align to TRBD2. Unmatched junction bases numbered 9, after V lost 5 bases and J lost 0 bases. CDR1 SGHAT and CDR2 FQNNGV come from the germline V gene. The CDR3 contains 19 residues.